The 10 T cell receptor beta chains listed next were all sequenced from one sample in a study of blood T cell repertoires in COVID-19. Assay used: immunoSEQ multiplex PCR; TCRdb lists only in-frame clones, some missing. The sample shows around 28,000 clones, 75% to 90% of them seen only once. Sequenced sample: peripheral blood. The receptors derive from an elderly man with acute or convalescent COVID-19.

This clone was seen a single time. The V and J genes are TRBV29-1 and TRBJ2-1; 9 bases are a match to TRBD2. From germline, CDR1 is SQVTM and CDR2 ANQGSEA. This CDR3 spans 16 amino acids. The V segment lost 1 base and the J segment 6 bases; nucleotides outside the gene matches: 10. CDR3 protein: CSVEAKTLSGSNEQFF. For the CDR3, the DNA is TGCAGCGTTGAAGCCAAGACCCTTAGCGGGAGCAATGAGCAGTTCTTC.

This chain uses TRBV27 with TRBJ2-7; D perhaps matches TRBD1 (6 bases). This CDR3 region has 13 residues. With 2 bases removed from V and 6 bases from J, the gap between germline ends came to 11 bases. The germline V gene has CDR1 MNHEY and CDR2 SMNVEV (reference sequence). CDR3 DNA: TGTGCCAGCAGTTTAGAACAGGGTCTCGAGCAGTACTTC. Translated, it gives CASSLEQGLEQYF.

The chain joins TRBV6-5 to TRBJ1-3, with a possible D match to TRBD1 (5 bases). Trimming pared 7 bases from V and 2 bases from J, leaving 12 bases between. The germline V gene has CDR1 MNHEY and CDR2 SVGAGI. The CDR3 totals 14 residues. The CDR3 DNA is TGTGCCAGCATAACAGGCCTGGCTGGAAACACCATATATTTT. Translating it yields CASITGLAGNTIYF.

V and J are TRBV27 and TRBJ2-1; 9 bases align to TRBD1. Germline trimming cut 0 bases from V and 16 bases from J; bases unmatched to any gene: 10. The CDR3 has 14 amino acids. Germline V gene sequence: CDR1 MNHEY, CDR2 SMNVEV (reference sequence). CDR3 DNA: TGTGCCAGCAGTTTATCCGGGGACAGGGCCCTTTTTTTCTTC. As protein: CASSLSGDRALFFF.

By share, this clone ranks as medium-sized. This rearrangement joins TRBV20-1 to TRBJ1-5; possible D gene TRBD1, 5 bases. The germline V and J ends were trimmed by 3 bases and 6 bases, with 9 bases remaining between them. Germline V gene data show CDR1 as DFQATT and CDR2 as SNEGSKA (reference sequence). The length of the CDR3 is 12 residues. As DNA, the CDR3 is TGCAGTGCTAGTTCAGGGTCTCAGCCCCAGCATTTT. This encodes CSASSGSQPQHF.

CDR3 region: CASTGTGSLKQFF. DNA for the CDR3: TGCGCCAGTACGGGGACAGGGTCTCTCAAGCAGTTCTTC. The gene calls are TRBV4-1 and TRBJ2-1; the match to TRBD1 covers 9 bases. V was clipped by 9 bases and J by 11 bases; unmatched bases: 11. The V gene's germline CDR1 is MGHRA and CDR2 YSYEKL. The CDR3 sequence is 13 residues long.

This chain joins TRBV5-1 and TRBJ1-4, with 10 bases that match TRBD1. CDR3 length equals 16 residues. Germline lookup yields CDR1 SGHRS and CDR2 YFSETQ. V dropped 3 bases and J dropped 1; count of bases not matched to a gene: 3. CDR3 region: CASSSRDRGTNEKLFF. CDR3 coding DNA: TGCGCCAGCAGCTCAAGGGACAGGGGAACTAATGAAAAACTGTTTTTT.

The chain couples TRBV4-2 to TRBJ1-3, with D perhaps TRBD1 (5 bases). Germline V gene data show CDR1 as LGHNA and CDR2 as YNFKEQ. The CDR3 length is 16 residues. V dropped 1 base and J dropped 0 bases, with 10 bases sitting between them. The CDR3 region has the DNA TGTGCCAGCAGCCAAGCCACAGGCCTCTCTGGAAACACCATATATTTT. It specifies CASSQATGLSGNTIYF.

The rearrangement uses TRBV5-1 and TRBJ2-5; D unresolved. V was pared by 0 bases and J by 1 base, with 7 bases between. The CDR3 has 14 residues. Germline lookup yields CDR1 SGHRS and CDR2 YFSETQ. The CDR3 DNA reads TGCGCCAGCAGCTTGGGGCCGCCCCAAGAGACCCAGTACTTC. It encodes CASSLGPPQETQYF.

The rearrangement links TRBV6-1 to TRBJ2-5, with TRBD2 matching over 15 bases. Germline CDR1 and CDR2: MNHNS and SASEGT. The CDR3 runs to 17 residues. V was pared by 3 bases and J by 5 bases, with 7 bases of the junction left unmatched. CDR3 loop: CASSEGTSGRREETQYF. CDR3 in DNA: TGTGCCAGCAGTGAGGGGACTAGCGGGAGGAGAGAGGAGACCCAGTACTTC.